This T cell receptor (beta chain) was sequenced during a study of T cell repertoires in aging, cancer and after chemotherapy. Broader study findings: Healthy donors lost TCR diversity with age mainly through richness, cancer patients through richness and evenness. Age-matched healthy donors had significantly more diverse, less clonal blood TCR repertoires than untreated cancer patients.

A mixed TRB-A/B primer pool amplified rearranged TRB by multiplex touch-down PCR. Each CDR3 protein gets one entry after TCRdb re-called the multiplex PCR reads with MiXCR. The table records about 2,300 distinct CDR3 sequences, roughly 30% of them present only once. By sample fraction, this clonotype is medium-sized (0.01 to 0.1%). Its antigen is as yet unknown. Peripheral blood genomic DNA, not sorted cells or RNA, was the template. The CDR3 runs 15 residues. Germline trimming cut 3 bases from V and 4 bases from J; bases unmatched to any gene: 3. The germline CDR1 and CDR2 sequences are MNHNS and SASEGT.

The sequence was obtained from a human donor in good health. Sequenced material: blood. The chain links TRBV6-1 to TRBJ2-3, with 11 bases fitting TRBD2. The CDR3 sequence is CASSDLAGGPDTQYF. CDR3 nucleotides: TGTGCCAGCAGTGATCTAGCGGGAGGCCCAGATACGCAGTATTTT.